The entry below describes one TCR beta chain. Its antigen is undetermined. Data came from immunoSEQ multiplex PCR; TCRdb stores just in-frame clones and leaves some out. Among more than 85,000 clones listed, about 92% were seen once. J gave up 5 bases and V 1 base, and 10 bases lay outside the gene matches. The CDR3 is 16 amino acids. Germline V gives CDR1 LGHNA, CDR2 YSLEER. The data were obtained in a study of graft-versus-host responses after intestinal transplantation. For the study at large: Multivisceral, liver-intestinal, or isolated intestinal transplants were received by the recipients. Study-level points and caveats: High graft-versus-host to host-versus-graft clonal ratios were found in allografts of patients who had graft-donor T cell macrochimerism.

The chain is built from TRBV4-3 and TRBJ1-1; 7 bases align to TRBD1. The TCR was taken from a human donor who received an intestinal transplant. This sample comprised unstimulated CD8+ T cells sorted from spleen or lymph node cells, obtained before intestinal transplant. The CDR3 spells CASSQASDRVGTEAFF. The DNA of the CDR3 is TGCGCCAGCAGCCAAGCAAGTGACAGGGTAGGTACTGAAGCTTTCTTT.